Listed below are T cell receptor beta chains from one sample, sequenced in a study of T-cell reconstitution after alpha-beta-depleted transplantation in children. TCRdb called the PCR reads again in MiXCR, with one record for every CDR3 protein. The sample yields roughly 240,000 distinct CDR3 sequences, roughly 8.2% seen once. The material sequenced was PBMCs, mostly from graft donor cells, taken 180 days after TCRalphabeta/CD19-depleted stem cell transplant. These receptors were taken from a male patient younger than 18 who had a stem cell transplant for acute lymphoblastic leukemia, so the T cells may come from the graft donor. Each CDR3 is given with its conserved first and last residue. D genes are given only for firm matches. Only part of the rows carry a size: once, few, many, or a class if the clone is expanded.

>.|many|TRBV5-1|TRBJ2-1
CASSLNGNEQFF
TGCGCCAGCAGCTTGAATGGCAATGAGCAGTTCTTC
>.|many|TRBV29-1|TRBJ2-3
CSVWHRDGLSQYF
TGCAGCGTGTGGCACCGGGACGGACTTTCTCAGTATTTT
>TRBD2|many|TRBV12-3/TRBV12-4|TRBJ2-3
CASSRPAGGLLTDTQYF
TGTGCCAGCAGTAGGCCAGCGGGAGGGCTTCTCACAGATACGCAGTATTTT
>TRBD1|many|TRBV7-3|TRBJ2-1
CASSLPTGEYNEQFF
TGTGCCAGCAGCTTACCCACAGGGGAATACAATGAGCAGTTCTTC
>.|many|TRBV20-1|TRBJ2-1
CSAGGVEQFF
TGCAGTGCAGGGGGGGTTGAGCAGTTCTTC
>.|many|TRBV20-1|TRBJ2-7
CSAIPENLYEQYF
TGCAGTGCTATTCCCGAGAACCTCTACGAGCAGTACTTC
>TRBD2|many|TRBV7-2|TRBJ2-3
CASSFLSGGASGDTQYF
TGTGCCAGCAGCTTCCTTAGCGGGGGGGCCTCGGGCGATACGCAGTATTTT
>TRBD1|many|TRBV27|TRBJ1-6
CASSPGGSSYNSPLHF
TGTGCCAGCAGTCCAGGGGGGAGCTCCTATAATTCACCCCTCCACTTT
>.|many|TRBV21-1|TRBJ1-3
CASSNGTRVEGSSRSGNTIYF
TGTGCCAGCAGCAACGGGACCAGGGTTGAGGGATCGTCAAGATCTGGAAACACCATATATTTT
>.|many|TRBV10-3|TRBJ2-4
CATGDSQNIQYF
TGTGCCACGGGGGACAGCCAAAACATTCAGTACTTC
>.|many|TRBV24-1|TRBJ2-7
CATSATDSYEQYF
TGTGCCACCAGTGCCACAGATTCCTACGAGCAGTACTTC
>TRBD1|many|TRBV4-1|TRBJ1-2
CASSQGQGQYGYTF
TGCGCCAGCAGCCAAGGACAGGGGCAATATGGCTACACCTTC
>.|many|TRBV5-1|TRBJ2-3
CASSSWAPWGTDTQYF
TGCGCCAGCAGCTCCTGGGCCCCCTGGGGCACAGATACGCAGTATTTT
>.|.|TRBV11-2|TRBJ2-7
CASSLDKVGYHILYEQYF
TGTGCCAGCAGCTTAGATAAGGTGGGATACCATATCTTATACGAGCAGTACTTC
>.|few|TRBV12-3/TRBV12-4|TRBJ2-2
CASSFRLANTGELFF
TGTGCCAGCAGTTTTCGGCTAGCGAACACCGGGGAGCTGTTTTTT
>.|few|TRBV5-1|TRBJ1-1
CASSLAVGSMNTEAFF
TGCGCCAGCAGCTTGGCGGTCGGGAGTATGAACACTGAAGCTTTCTTT
>.|few|TRBV6-5|TRBJ2-5
CASSYSSSEAKGAETQYF
TGTGCCAGCAGTTACTCCAGCTCTGAGGCAAAAGGCGCAGAGACCCAGTACTTC
>TRBD1|many|TRBV5-1|TRBJ2-7
CASSFWDRSSSHEQYF
TGCGCCAGCAGCTTTTGGGACAGATCATCCTCCCACGAGCAGTACTTC
>.|many|TRBV6-2/TRBV6-3|TRBJ1-1
CASSVETYTEAFF
TGTGCCAGCAGCGTAGAGACCTACACTGAAGCTTTCTTT
>.|many|TRBV3-1|TRBJ1-1
CASSQGQTNTEAFF
TGTGCCAGCAGCCAAGGACAGACAAACACTGAAGCTTTCTTT
>.|many|TRBV6-6|TRBJ2-4
CATLTGSIQYF
TGTGCCACCCTCACGGGGAGCATTCAGTACTTC
>.|many|TRBV9|TRBJ2-3
CASSVMGGPTDTQYF
TGTGCCAGCAGCGTCATGGGGGGGCCCACAGATACGCAGTATTTT
>.|many|TRBV6-1|TRBJ2-7
CASRKTSSYEQYF
TGTGCCAGCAGGAAGACTAGCTCCTACGAGCAGTACTTC
>.|many|TRBV28|TRBJ1-5
CASTVVSNQPQHF
TGTGCTTCGACAGTAGTTAGCAATCAGCCCCAGCATTTT
>.|many|TRBV12-3/TRBV12-4|TRBJ1-2
CASSLAPEGVGYTF
TGTGCCAGCAGTTTAGCGCCCGAGGGAGTGGGCTACACCTTC
>.|many|TRBV9|TRBJ2-1
CASSVPDGRHHNEQFF
TGTGCCAGCAGCGTACCCGATGGGAGACATCACAATGAGCAGTTCTTC
>.|many|TRBV28|TRBJ1-2
CASSLRQPDTSYGYTF
TGTGCCAGCAGTTTAAGACAACCGGACACCAGCTATGGCTACACCTTC
>TRBD2|.|TRBV7-9|TRBJ2-5
CASSLGSGSQETQYF
TGTGCCAGCAGCTTGGGTAGCGGGAGCCAAGAGACCCAGTACTTC
>.|.|TRBV6-5|TRBJ1-1
CASSSQGRTVAFF
TGTGCCAGCAGTTCCCAAGGGCGGACTGTAGCTTTCTTT
>.|many|TRBV20-1|TRBJ2-7
CSALRDRGYEQYF
TGCAGTGCCCTCCGGGACCGAGGGTACGAGCAGTACTTC
>.|few|TRBV29-1|TRBJ1-3
CSVVQANSGNTIYF
TGCAGCGTCGTACAGGCGAACTCTGGAAACACCATATATTTT
>.|few|TRBV18|TRBJ2-7
CASSPLTGPIYEQYF
TGTGCCAGCTCGCCTCTGACAGGCCCGATCTACGAGCAGTACTTC
>TRBD1|.|TRBV28|TRBJ2-7
CASGNDRGYEQYF
TGTGCCAGCGGAAACGACAGGGGGTACGAGCAGTACTTC
>TRBD2|many|TRBV7-9|TRBJ2-7
CASSLSSWGGVNYEQYF
TGTGCCAGCAGCTTATCTTCCTGGGGAGGGGTTAACTACGAGCAGTACTTC
>.|many|TRBV5-1|TRBJ2-3
CASSLWEGYADTQYF
TGCGCCAGCAGCTTGTGGGAAGGTTACGCAGATACGCAGTATTTT
>.|many|TRBV18|TRBJ1-5
CASSRQRGQPQHF
TGTGCCAGCTCACGACAGAGGGGTCAGCCCCAGCATTTT
>.|many|TRBV2|TRBJ2-2
CASSGRLRNTGELFF
TGTGCCAGCAGTGGTAGGCTTAGGAACACCGGGGAGCTGTTTTTT
>.|few|TRBV10-1|TRBJ2-7
CASSPTGKHEQYF
TGCGCCAGCAGTCCTACAGGGAAGCACGAGCAGTACTTC
>.|many|TRBV7-9|TRBJ2-7
CASSPRSRTGNSYEQYF
TGTGCCAGCAGCCCCCGGAGTAGAACAGGCAATTCCTACGAGCAGTACTTC
>TRBD1|many|TRBV20-1|TRBJ1-2
CSARDRGTGDQYGYTF
TGCAGTGCTAGAGATCGTGGGACAGGGGACCAGTATGGCTACACCTTC
>TRBD1|.|TRBV25-1|TRBJ2-7
CASNDRGPSYEQYF
TGTGCCAGCAACGACAGGGGGCCATCCTACGAGCAGTACTTC
>TRBD2|many|TRBV7-6|TRBJ2-1
CASSLGLAPDYNEQFF
TGTGCCAGCAGCTTAGGACTAGCACCTGACTACAATGAGCAGTTCTTC
>.|.|TRBV7-3|TRBJ1-1
CASSLIGGGSNTEAFF
TGTGCCAGCAGCTTAATCGGTGGGGGGAGTAACACTGAAGCTTTCTTT
>TRBD2|few|TRBV7-2|TRBJ2-7
CASSPTGGGEQYF
TGTGCCAGCAGCCCCACGGGAGGGGGCGAGCAGTACTTC
>.|many|TRBV28|TRBJ2-7
CASSFSERQYF
TGTGCCAGCAGTTTTAGTGAGCGGCAGTACTTC
>.|many|TRBV7-9|TRBJ2-7
CASTVGLGGTPYEQYF
TGTGCCAGCACAGTGGGGCTTGGCGGGACACCCTACGAGCAGTACTTC